This paragraph covers one TCR beta chain sequence. Its antigen is still unknown. This sample is drawn from a study of cytomegalovirus exposure and HLA in healthy donors. General study points: Listed as cytomegalovirus-associated were 170 or so TCR beta chains.

PCR used 60 Vbeta primers and 13 Jbeta primers. TCRdb's table, derived via immunoSEQ multiplex PCR, lists solely in-frame clones and lacks some. The sample includes about 300,000 clones, 80% to 90% of them seen just once. This TCR was sampled from a man in his forties or fifties in good health and CMV-seropositive. The sequencing sample was made of PBMCs.

The CDR3: CASSFRQGEFGGELFF. CDR3 sequence (DNA): TGTGCCAGCAGTTTCCGGCAGGGGGAGTTCGGCGGGGAGCTGTTTTTT. V usage is TRBV27 and J usage is TRBJ2-2, with 7 bases identical to TRBD1. V lost 3 bases to trimming and J lost 7 bases; unmatched junction nucleotides: 11. The CDR3 spans 16 residues. Germline V gene sequence: CDR1 MNHEY, CDR2 SMNVEV (reference sequence).